The 19 T cell receptor beta chains below all came from one sample that was sequenced in a study of OX40 agonist ivuxolimab in advanced cancers. The repertoire was sequenced with immunoSEQ multiplex PCR; TCRdb's copy has only in-frame clones and lacks some. The repertoire holds roughly 90,000 clones, with 94% as singletons. Sequencing used CD4+ or CD8+ T cells sorted from blood, obtained in a trial of the OX40 agonist ivuxolimab. The receptors originated from an adult with an advanced solid tumor such as melanoma, head and neck, liver or kidney cancer.

The chain is built from TRBV29-1 and TRBJ2-5; D may be TRBD1 (6 bases). The CDR3 contains 15 residues. V lost 0 bases and J 5 bases, leaving 16 bases between the germline ends. The germline V gene has CDR1 SQVTM and CDR2 ANQGSEA. The CDR3 nucleotides are TGCAGCGTTGAAGATGACGCAGGGGTCCTCGAGACCCAGTACTTC. Translation gives CSVEDDAGVLETQYF.

This chain uses TRBV5-6 with TRBJ2-7; 7 positions match TRBD2. Germline trimming cut 3 bases from V and 4 bases from J; bases unmatched to any gene: 7. The CDR3 consists of 14 residues. CDR1 and CDR2 (germline): SGHDT, YYEEEE. The DNA of the CDR3 is TGTGCCAGCAGCTCTATACTAGCGCTGTACGAGCAGTACTTC. It yields the protein CASSSILALYEQYF.

The genes are TRBV11-2 and TRBJ2-3; D uncertain. Germline CDR1 and CDR2: SGHAT and FQNNGV. Trimming left V 3 bases short and J 6 bases short, with 1 base between. The CDR3 consists of 10 residues. In nucleotides, the CDR3 is TGTGCCAGCAGCTTTGATACGCAGTATTTT. It encodes CASSFDTQYF.

J is TRBJ2-7 and V is TRBV2; D unclear. The V and J ends lost 4 bases and 3 bases respectively, with 13 bases between them. In germline, CDR1 is SNHLY, CDR2 FYNNEI. The CDR3 totals 14 residues. The CDR3, as DNA: TGTGCCAGCAGTGTAGCACCAGGAGTCTACGAGCAGTACTTC. Protein sequence: CASSVAPGVYEQYF.

V and J are TRBV10-2 and TRBJ2-3, with unresolved D. CDR3 length: 14 residues. Trimming shortened V by 3 bases and J by 6 bases, and 13 bases separated the two germline ends. The germline CDR1 and CDR2 sequences are WSHSY and SAAADI. This CDR3 reads CASSDQAASDTQYF. In DNA form, the CDR3 reads TGCGCCAGCAGTGACCAAGCAGCCTCGGATACGCAGTATTTT.

The chain employs TRBV5-6 and TRBJ2-7; 8 nucleotides line up with TRBD1. V was clipped by 6 bases and J by 5 bases; unmatched bases: 10. The CDR3 runs 14 residues. Germline CDR1 SGHDT, CDR2 YYEEEE. As DNA, the CDR3 is TGTGCCAGCAACGGACAGGGAAGGTTACACGAGCAGTACTTC. This codes for CASNGQGRLHEQYF.

This chain connects TRBV15 to TRBJ2-3; 8 nucleotides line up with TRBD2. V trimming: 5 bases; J trimming: 6 bases; junction bases outside the gene matches: 7. In germline, CDR1 is LNHNV, CDR2 YYDKDF (reference sequence). The CDR3 runs 14 residues. The CDR3 region is CATSSLAGVDTQYF. CDR3 DNA: TGTGCCACCAGCTCCCTAGCGGGTGTCGATACGCAGTATTTT.

CDR3 sequence: CASSFKGGSYEQYF. For the CDR3, the DNA is TGTGCCAGCAGCTTTAAGGGGGGATCCTACGAGCAGTACTTC. The chain recombines TRBV7-2 with TRBJ2-7; D is perhaps TRBD1 or TRBD2 (6 bases each). From germline, CDR1 is SGHTA and CDR2 FQGNSA. V lost 3 bases, J lost 1 base, and 10 bases lay in between. The CDR3 is 14 residues long. Full variable domain (outside the CDR3, taken from reference TRBV7-2 and TRBJ2-7): GAGVSQSPSNKVTEKGKDVELRCDPISGHTALYWYRQSLGQGLEFLIYFQGNSAPDKSGLPSDRFSAERTGGSVSTLTIQRTQQEDSAVYLCASSFKGGSYEQYFGPGTRLTVT.

This chain uses TRBV9 with TRBJ1-2; D is ambiguous. The ends were cut back, 3 bases at V and 7 bases at J, with 10 bases in the middle. This CDR3 comprises 12 residues. Germline CDR1 SGDLS, CDR2 YYNGEE. This chain's CDR3 is CASSGLGSGYTF. The CDR3 bases are TGTGCCAGCAGCGGATTGGGGTCTGGCTACACCTTC.

This rearrangement joins TRBV20-1 to TRBJ2-5, with unresolved D. V lost 6 bases and J 7 bases, leaving 12 bases between the germline ends. Germline V gene lookup returns CDR1 DFQATT and CDR2 SNEGSKA (reference sequence). The CDR3 is 11 residues long. The CDR3 here is CSAILLGTQYF. CDR3 coding DNA: TGCAGTGCGATTCTGCTCGGGACCCAGTACTTC.

The chain has TRBV5-1 and TRBJ1-2; no reliable D call. Deletions cut 1 base from V and 5 bases from J, with 15 bases between. The germline gives CDR1 SGHRS, CDR2 YFSETQ. The CDR3 sequence is 15 residues long. The CDR3 DNA follows: TGCGCCAGCAGCTTGTCGGGGTCCATATCGTATGGCTACACCTTC. Its translation: CASSLSGSISYGYTF.

This sequence joins TRBV5-8 and TRBJ1-1; maybe TRBD1 (5 bases). V was shortened by 1 base and J by 1 base, with 5 bases between the two germline ends. From germline, CDR1 is SGHTS and CDR2 YDEGEE. The CDR3 has 13 amino acids. CDR3 DNA: TGTGCCAGCAGCTTGACAGGGAACACTGAAGCTTTCTTT. The encoded protein is CASSLTGNTEAFF.

The chain is built from TRBV5-1 and TRBJ2-5, with 10 nucleotides matching TRBD2. J was trimmed by 2 bases and V by 0 bases; bases with no gene match: 13. In germline, CDR1 is SGHRS, CDR2 YFSETQ. This CDR3 has 19 residues. In nucleotides, the CDR3 is TGCGCCAGCAGCTTGGCCGGGAAGCGGGGGGGCCCCCGGCAAGAGACCCAGTACTTC. Its translation: CASSLAGKRGGPRQETQYF.

The chain is built from TRBV9 and TRBJ2-2, with D unresolved. This CDR3 contains 12 residues. V was trimmed by 0 bases and J by 7 bases, leaving 4 bases between them. Germline V gene lookup returns CDR1 SGDLS and CDR2 YYNGEE. The CDR3 here is CASSVGGGELFF. CDR3 DNA sequence: TGTGCCAGCAGCGTAGGGGGCGGGGAGCTGTTTTTT.

V and J are TRBV19 and TRBJ1-1; perhaps TRBD1 as D (5 bases). Germline assignment: CDR1 LNHDA and CDR2 SQIVND (reference sequence). CDR3 length equals 14 residues. The V end was cut by 9 bases, the J end by 5 bases, with 19 bases between. This CDR3 is CASQPGLLGTEAFF. The CDR3 region has the DNA TGTGCCAGCCAACCGGGACTTCTTGGTACTGAAGCTTTCTTT.

V gene TRBV13 combines with J gene TRBJ2-5; 14 bases match TRBD2. V lost 5 bases, J lost 5 bases, and 7 bases stayed unmatched. The germline gives CDR1 PRHDT, CDR2 FYEKMQ (reference sequence). The CDR3 contains 16 residues. The CDR3 DNA follows: TGTGCCAGCAGCGCCGGGACTAGCGGGGGCTGGGAGACCCAGTACTTC. Its protein is CASSAGTSGGWETQYF.

Here the CDR3 reads CASSTMGQGEETQYF. CDR3 bases: TGTGCCAGCAGCACGATGGGACAGGGTGAAGAGACCCAGTACTTC. This chain connects TRBV5-4 to TRBJ2-5; 9 nucleotides line up with TRBD1. CDR1 is SGHNT and CDR2 is YYREEE in the germline V gene (reference sequence). J was trimmed by 3 bases and V by 4 bases; bases with no gene match: 7. CDR3 length: 15 amino acids. Full variable domain (outside the CDR3, taken from reference TRBV5-4 and TRBJ2-5): ETGVTQSPTHLIKTRGQQVTLRCSSQSGHNTVSWYQQALGQGPQFIFQYYREEENGRGNFPPRFSGLQFPNYSSELNVNALELDDSALYLCASSTMGQGEETQYFGPGTRLLVL.

The genes are TRBV27 and TRBJ1-6; D gene unclear. Germline values: CDR1 MNHEY, CDR2 SMNVEV (reference sequence). Trimming took off 6 bases at V and 7 bases at J, with 7 bases between the two ends. The CDR3 has 12 amino acids. CDR3 sequence: CASSRVNSPLHF. The CDR3 DNA sequence: TGTGCCAGCAGCCGAGTAAATTCACCCCTCCACTTT.

Notes on this clone: The same CDR3 can be traced to other DNA sequences in this sample. The chain uses TRBV19 and TRBJ1-1; D is ambiguous. Germline V gene lookup returns CDR1 LNHDA and CDR2 SQIVND (reference sequence). V was trimmed by 3 bases and J by 1 base, leaving 6 bases between them. The CDR3 is 13 residues long. CDR3 in DNA: TGTGCCAGTAGTATTGGCACGAACACTGAAGCTTTCTTT. Protein sequence: CASSIGTNTEAFF.